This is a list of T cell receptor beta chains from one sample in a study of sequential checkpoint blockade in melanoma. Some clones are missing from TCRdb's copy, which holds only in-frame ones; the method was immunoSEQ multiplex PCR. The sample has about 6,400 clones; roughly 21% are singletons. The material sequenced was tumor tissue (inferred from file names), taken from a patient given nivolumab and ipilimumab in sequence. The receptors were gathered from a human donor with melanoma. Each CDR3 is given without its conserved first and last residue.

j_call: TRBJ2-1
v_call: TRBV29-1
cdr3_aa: SAQLAGGPNEQF

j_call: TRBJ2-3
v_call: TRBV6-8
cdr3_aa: ATGQGLTDTQY

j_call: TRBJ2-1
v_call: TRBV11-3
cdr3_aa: ASSLGRREPHWDEQF

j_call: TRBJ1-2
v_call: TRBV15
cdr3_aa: ATSTNRRRDGYT

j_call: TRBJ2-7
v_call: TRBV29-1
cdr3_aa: SVGAGQTYEQY

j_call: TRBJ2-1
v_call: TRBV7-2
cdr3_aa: ASSLASGSEQF

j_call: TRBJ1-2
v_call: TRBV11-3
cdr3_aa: ASSLVGGDYGYT

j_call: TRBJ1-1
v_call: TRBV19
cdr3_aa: ASSSIQLNTEAF

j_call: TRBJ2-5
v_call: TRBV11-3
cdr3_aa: ASSFQAGGGETQY

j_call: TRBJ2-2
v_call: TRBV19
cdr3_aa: ASSIGSGRTGELF

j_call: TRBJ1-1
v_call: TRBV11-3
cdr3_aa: ASTQQGGNTEAF

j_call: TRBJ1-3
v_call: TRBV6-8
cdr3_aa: ASSRQGAGNTIY

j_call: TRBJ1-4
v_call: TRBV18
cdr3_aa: ASSPRGEKLF

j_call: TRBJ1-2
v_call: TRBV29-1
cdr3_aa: SVVTGTGVYGYT

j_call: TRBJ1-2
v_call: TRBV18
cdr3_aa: ASSPPWPFYGYT

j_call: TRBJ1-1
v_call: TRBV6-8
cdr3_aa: ASTPPGGGLAF

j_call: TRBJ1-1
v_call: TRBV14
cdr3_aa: ASSQEGAGGVRGEAF

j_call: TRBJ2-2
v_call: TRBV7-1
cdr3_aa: ASSPRLVGELF

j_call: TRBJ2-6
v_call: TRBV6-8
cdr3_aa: ASRGLAGGLGANVLT

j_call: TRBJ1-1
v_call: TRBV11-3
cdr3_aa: ASSLRVGIGTEAF

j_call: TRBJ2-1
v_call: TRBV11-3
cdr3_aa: ASSQTGGGLTYNEQF

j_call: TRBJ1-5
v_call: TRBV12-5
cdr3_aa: ASLLGSNQPQH

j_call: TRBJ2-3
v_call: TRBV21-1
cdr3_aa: ASSPPSLGSHVDTQY

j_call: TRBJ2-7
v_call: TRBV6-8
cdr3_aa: ASRLAGDKREQY

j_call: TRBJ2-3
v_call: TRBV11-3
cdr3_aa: ASSSTGARTDTQY

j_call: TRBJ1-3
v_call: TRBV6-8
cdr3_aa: ASSLDRGNTIY

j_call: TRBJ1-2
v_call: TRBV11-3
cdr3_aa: ASSPGTGGRRGYT

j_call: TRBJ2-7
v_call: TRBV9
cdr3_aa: ASSVSGASYEQY

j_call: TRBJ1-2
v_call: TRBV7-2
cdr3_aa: ASSPRDTYGYT

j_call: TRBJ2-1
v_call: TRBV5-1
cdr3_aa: ASRDRSGYNEQF

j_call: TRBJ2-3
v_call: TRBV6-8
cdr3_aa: ASSRTAAGGVTQY

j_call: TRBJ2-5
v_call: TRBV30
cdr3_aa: AWNYRDPYQETQY

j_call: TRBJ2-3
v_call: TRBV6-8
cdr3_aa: ASRGLSTDTQY

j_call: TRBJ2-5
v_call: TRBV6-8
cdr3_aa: ASSPRVRGETQY

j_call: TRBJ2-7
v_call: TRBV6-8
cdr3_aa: ASSRGRDVYEQY

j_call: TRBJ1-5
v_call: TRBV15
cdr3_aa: ATSRDRGKSNQPQH

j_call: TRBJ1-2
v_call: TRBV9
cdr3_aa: ASSVDWAQSYGYT

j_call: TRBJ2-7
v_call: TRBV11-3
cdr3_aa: ASSRVAGDLDEQY

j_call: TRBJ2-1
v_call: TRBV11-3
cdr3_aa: ASSPGLPYNEQF

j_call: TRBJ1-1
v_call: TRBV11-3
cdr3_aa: ASSGSRDRQNTEAF

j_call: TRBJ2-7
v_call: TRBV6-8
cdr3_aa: ASSRASGRAQGYEQY

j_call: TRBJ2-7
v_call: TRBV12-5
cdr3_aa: ASNRDTSYEQY

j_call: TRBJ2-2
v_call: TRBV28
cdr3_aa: ASSLAEFGELF

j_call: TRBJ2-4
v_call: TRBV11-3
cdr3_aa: ASSFRTGEVIQY